Shown below are 11 T cell receptor beta chains from a single sample sequenced in a study of T-cell memory formation after mild COVID-19. TCRdb independently ran MiXCR on the 5' RACE reads; one entry per CDR3 protein. Of roughly 350,000 distinct CDR3 sequences in the sample, roughly 13% were seen once. Sequenced input: PBMCs or a T cell subset sorted from them (not recorded which). These receptors came from a man younger than 35 who had mild COVID-19 (a few samples of this study predate the infection). Cell type and time point are not known.

This clonotype appeared many times. The J gene is TRBJ1-4, the V gene TRBV6-5, with unresolved D. This CDR3 contains 15 residues. Germline V gene lookup returns CDR1 MNHEY and CDR2 SVGAGI. Deletions cut 5 bases from V and 8 bases from J, with 18 bases between. The CDR3 region is CASSLGFQVGEKLFF. The CDR3 region has the DNA TGTGCCAGCAGTCTCGGGTTCCAAGTTGGGGAAAAACTGTTTTTT.

This clonotype was seen only a few times. The chain employs TRBV6-2 or TRBV6-3 and TRBJ2-7; 8 bases are a match to TRBD1. V was clipped by 6 bases and J by 4 bases; unmatched bases: 20. Germline CDR1 reads MNHEY; CDR2 reads SVGEGT. The CDR3 sequence is 18 residues long. The CDR3 loop is CASRHRGGSRQGNYEQYF. The CDR3, as DNA: TGTGCCAGCAGGCACCGGGGAGGTTCGAGACAGGGGAATTACGAGCAGTACTTC.

The gene calls are TRBV4-1 and TRBJ1-1; TRBD1 matches 9 bases. This CDR3 is built from 18 residues. The V gene end was trimmed by 3 bases and the J gene end by 7 bases; junction bases not matched to a gene: 18. Per the germline V gene, CDR1 is MGHRA and CDR2 is YSYEKL. For the CDR3, the DNA is TGCGCCAGCAGCCATTTTCCTAGCCTTACAGGGGGCGAGGATGAAGCTTTCTTT. Residues: CASSHFPSLTGGEDEAFF.

The chain is built from TRBV5-4 and TRBJ1-1; 11 nucleotides line up with TRBD1. The CDR3 runs 16 residues. Germline trimming cut 0 bases from V and 7 bases from J; bases unmatched to any gene: 8. Per the germline V gene, CDR1 is SGHNT and CDR2 is YYREEE (reference sequence). DNA of the CDR3: TGTGCCAGCAGCTTGGGGGGACAGGGGGAATTAAGTGAAGCTTTCTTT. Its protein product is CASSLGGQGELSEAFF.

This clonotype came up many times. The chain links TRBV4-3 to TRBJ1-3, with D tentatively TRBD1 (6 bases). The V gene lost 4 bases and the J gene lost 3 bases, with 10 bases spanning the gap. This CDR3 contains 14 residues. In germline, CDR1 is LGHNA, CDR2 YSLEER. CDR3 in DNA: TGCGCCAGCAGCCGCCAAGGGGGTGGAAACACCATATATTTT. As protein: CASSRQGGGNTIYF.

This clonotype was recorded many times. The J gene is TRBJ2-2, the V gene TRBV2, with a weak D call TRBD1 (6 bases). Germline V CDR1 and CDR2: SNHLY, FYNNEI. V was clipped by 4 bases and J by 5 bases, with 8 bases between them. The CDR3 runs to 13 residues. The chain's CDR3 is CASSAGETGELFF. The CDR3 bases are TGTGCCAGCAGTGCAGGGGAAACCGGGGAGCTGTTTTTT.

This clonotype has just a few counts. V and J are TRBV15 and TRBJ1-5; a weak D match, TRBD1 (5 bases). Trimming removed 8 bases at V and 2 bases at J, with 13 bases between. CDR3 length equals 14 residues. The germline CDR1 and CDR2 sequences are LNHNV and YYDKDF (reference sequence). In nucleotides, the CDR3 is TGTGCCACCGCCCCGCAACAGGGCAATCAGCCCCAGCATTTT. This codes for CATAPQQGNQPQHF.

This clonotype was observed a few times. This chain joins TRBV15 and TRBJ1-2, with 8 bases lining up with TRBD1. J was trimmed by 0 bases and V by 6 bases; bases with no gene match: 3. The CDR3 sequence is 14 residues long. Germline CDR1 reads LNHNV; CDR2 reads YYDKDF (reference sequence). CDR3 protein: CATRWTGSNYGYTF. Written as DNA, the CDR3 is TGTGCCACCAGGTGGACAGGGTCTAACTATGGCTACACCTTC. The whole variable domain, remainder taken from reference TRBV15 and TRBJ1-2, is DAMVIQNPRYQVTQFGKPVTLSCSQTLNHNVMYWYQQKSSQAPKLLFHYYDKDFNNEADTPDNFQSRRPNTSFCFLDIRSPGLGDTAMYLCATRWTGSNYGYTFGSGTRLTVV.

A note on this clonotype: A much larger clone lies one base from this, so it may be a read error. This chain joins TRBV29-1 and TRBJ2-1; TRBD2 might be the D (7 bases). Germline loops: CDR1 SQVTM, CDR2 ANQGSEA. CDR3 length equals 10 residues. The CDR3 DNA reads as TGCAGCGCTGGGGGGGCTGAGCAGTTATTC. Residues: CSAGGAEQLF.

This rearrangement joins TRBV6-5 to TRBJ2-7; 12 nucleotides match TRBD1. With 4 bases clipped from V and 7 bases from J, the junction kept 14 bases outside the gene matches. Per the germline V gene, CDR1 is MNHEY and CDR2 is SVGAGI. This CDR3 is built from 17 residues. Here the CDR3 DNA reads TGTGCCAGCAGTTTCCGGGACAGGGGGCAGGCAAGGGGGGAGCAGTACGTC. Translation: CASSFRDRGQARGEQYV.

In its sample, this clonotype was seen a few times. The rearrangement joins TRBV5-4 to TRBJ1-2; unclear D gene. The CDR3 contains 13 residues. V was shortened by 0 bases and J by 6 bases, with 9 bases between the two germline ends. Germline CDR1 SGHNT, CDR2 YYREEE (reference sequence). The CDR3 DNA reads as TGTGCCAGCAGCTTGGACAGCGGAAATGGCTACACCTTC. Translated: CASSLDSGNGYTF.